This T cell receptor (beta chain) was identified in a study of T cell responses to AZD1222 COVID-19 vaccine. Regarding the study as a whole: There were mostly white British donors and more females than males, and clonal diversity was possibly underestimated. Repertoire sampling was restricted to post-peak T cell response timepoints. Increased Spike-specific TCR breadth and depth were observed after two AZD1222 doses.

CDR1 and CDR2 (germline): GTSNPN, SVGIG (reference sequence). The V end lost 2 bases, the J end lost 7 bases, and 11 bases lay between the germline ends. The CDR3 consists of 12 residues. With regard to this clone: Its antigen is not identified.

Sequencing was performed with immunoSEQ multiplex PCR; in TCRdb, only in-frame clones are kept and a portion is missing. Among over 85,000 clones listed, roughly 92% were seen once. This clonotype was sampled from an adult in good health. The material was peripheral blood, obtained on day 0 of AZD1222 vaccination. This chain connects TRBV30 to TRBJ1-2, with D possibly being TRBD1 (5 bases). The CDR3 DNA is TGTGCCTGGAGTTGGGGGGAGGGTGGCTACACCTTC. Translated: CAWSWGEGGYTF.